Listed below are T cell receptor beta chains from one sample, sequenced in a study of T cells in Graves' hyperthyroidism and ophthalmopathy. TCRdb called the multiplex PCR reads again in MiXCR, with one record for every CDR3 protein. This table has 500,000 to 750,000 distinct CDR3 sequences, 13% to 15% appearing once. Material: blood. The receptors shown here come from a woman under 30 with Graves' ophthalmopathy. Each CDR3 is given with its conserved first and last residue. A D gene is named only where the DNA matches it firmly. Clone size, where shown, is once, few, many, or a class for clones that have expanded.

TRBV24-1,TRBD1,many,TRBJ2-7,CATSGGTGGYEQYF,TGTGCCACCAGTGGTGGGACAGGGGGCTACGAGCAGTACTTC
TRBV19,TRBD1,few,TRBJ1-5,CASSLGLGQDLGQPQHF,TGTGCCAGTAGTCTGGGCCTAGGACAGGACTTGGGGCAGCCCCAGCATTTT
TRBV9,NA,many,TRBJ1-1,CASSVQSMNTEAFF,TGTGCCAGCAGCGTACAAAGTATGAACACTGAAGCTTTCTTT
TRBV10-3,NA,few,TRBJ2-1,CAISGKEQGGGTSNEQFF,TGTGCCATCAGTGGAAAAGAACAGGGTGGGGGGACGTCGAATGAGCAGTTCTTC
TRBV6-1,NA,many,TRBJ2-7,CASSSVTLRSYEQYF,TGTGCCAGCAGTTCCGTGACGCTGAGGTCCTACGAGCAGTACTTC
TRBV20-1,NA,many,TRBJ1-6,CSARPHDRSRNSPLHF,TGCAGTGCTAGACCCCACGACAGGAGCCGAAATTCACCCCTCCACTTT
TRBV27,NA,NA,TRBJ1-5,CASGQSIYQPQHF,TGTGCCAGCGGACAATCTATCTATCAGCCCCAGCATTTT
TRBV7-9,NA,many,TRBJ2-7,CASSRDGHYEQYF,TGTGCCAGCAGCCGGGACGGACATTACGAGCAGTACTTC
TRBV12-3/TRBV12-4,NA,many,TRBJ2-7,CASTYPGYSYEQYF,TGTGCCAGCACGTACCCGGGATACTCCTACGAGCAGTACTTC
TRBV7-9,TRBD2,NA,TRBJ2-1,CASSPRLAGELINEQFF,TGTGCCAGCAGCCCGAGACTAGCGGGAGAACTCATCAATGAGCAGTTCTTC
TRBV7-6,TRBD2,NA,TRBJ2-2,CASSLAHGAGGTGELFF,TGTGCCAGCAGCTTAGCGCATGGAGCGGGAGGCACCGGGGAGCTGTTTTTT
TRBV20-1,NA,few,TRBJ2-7,CSARDGSSLYEQYF,TGCAGTGCTAGAGATGGCAGTAGCCTCTACGAGCAGTACTTC
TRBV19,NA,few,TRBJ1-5,CASSMTTNQPQHF,TGTGCCAGTAGTATGACTACCAATCAGCCCCAGCATTTT
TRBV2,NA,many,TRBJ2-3,CASSVREVSTDTQYF,TGTGCCAGCAGTGTCAGGGAGGTCAGCACAGATACGCAGTATTTT
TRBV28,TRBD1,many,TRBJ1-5,CASSSQSGTGGHYSNQPQHF,TGTGCCAGCAGTTCCCAGTCCGGGACAGGGGGACATTATAGCAATCAGCCCCAGCATTTT
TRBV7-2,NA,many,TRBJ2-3,CASSLVGGADTQYF,TGTGCCAGCAGCTTAGTAGGAGGAGCAGATACGCAGTATTTT
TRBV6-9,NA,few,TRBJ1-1,CASRYIGVGNTEAFF,TGTGCCAGCAGATACATTGGGGTGGGGAACACTGAAGCTTTCTTT
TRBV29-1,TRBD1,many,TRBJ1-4,CSVEQGAGEKLFF,TGCAGCGTTGAACAGGGGGCGGGCGAAAAACTGTTTTTT
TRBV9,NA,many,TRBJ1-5,CASSVGGASNQPQHF,TGTGCCAGCAGCGTGGGGGGGGCTAGCAATCAGCCCCAGCATTTT
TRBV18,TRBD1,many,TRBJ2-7,CASSPPTGGYEQYF,TGTGCCAGCTCACCCCCGACAGGGGGCTACGAGCAGTACTTC
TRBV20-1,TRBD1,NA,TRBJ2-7,CSARDNRGYEQYF,TGCAGTGCTAGAGATAACAGGGGCTACGAGCAGTACTTC
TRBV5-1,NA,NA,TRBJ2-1,CASSLDRLLYYNEQFF,TGCGCCAGCAGCTTGGACAGGCTACTATACTACAATGAGCAGTTCTTC
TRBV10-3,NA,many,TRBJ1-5,CAISLQGDSNQPQHF,TGTGCCATCAGCTTACAGGGAGATAGCAATCAGCCCCAGCATTTT
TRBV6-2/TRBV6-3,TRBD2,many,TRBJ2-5,CASSYTPSGSGVFGGTQYF,TGTGCCAGCAGTTACACCCCTAGCGGGAGTGGGGTTTTCGGCGGGACCCAGTACTTC
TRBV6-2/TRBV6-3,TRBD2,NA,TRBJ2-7,CASRMGLADLGSYEQYF,TGTGCCAGCAGGATGGGACTAGCGGATTTGGGTTCCTACGAGCAGTACTTC
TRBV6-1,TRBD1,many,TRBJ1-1,CASSETGELTEAFF,TGTGCCAGCAGTGAAACAGGGGAGTTGACTGAAGCTTTCTTT
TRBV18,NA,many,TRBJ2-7,CASSPSGTEAYEQYF,TGTGCCAGCTCCCCGAGCGGGACAGAAGCCTACGAGCAGTACTTC
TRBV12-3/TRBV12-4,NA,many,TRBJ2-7,CASSFGGHEQYF,TGTGCCAGCAGTTTCGGGGGCCACGAGCAGTACTTC
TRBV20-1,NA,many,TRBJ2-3,CSASTQYF,TGCAGTGCTAGTACGCAGTATTTT
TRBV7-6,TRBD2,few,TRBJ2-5,CASSPARLAGVNPSRTQYF,TGTGCCAGCAGCCCAGCGCGGCTAGCGGGAGTGAACCCCTCGCGGACCCAGTACTTC
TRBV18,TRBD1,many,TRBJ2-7,CASSQFQGARYEQYF,TGTGCCAGCTCACAATTTCAGGGGGCGAGATACGAGCAGTACTTC
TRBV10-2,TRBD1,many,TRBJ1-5,CASSEGQGQPQHF,TGCGCCAGCAGTGAGGGACAGGGCCAGCCCCAGCATTTT
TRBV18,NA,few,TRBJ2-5,CASSPSGSETQYF,TGTGCCAGCTCACCGTCCGGGTCCGAGACCCAGTACTTC
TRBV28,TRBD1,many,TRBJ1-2,CASSIPFGTAYGYTF,TGTGCCAGCAGCATACCCTTCGGGACAGCTTATGGCTACACCTTC
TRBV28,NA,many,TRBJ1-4,CASSYHLGSNEKLFF,TGTGCCAGCAGTTACCACCTGGGGAGTAATGAAAAACTGTTTTTT
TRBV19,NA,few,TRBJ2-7,CASMGVVDEQYF,TGTGCCAGTATGGGGGTTGTTGACGAGCAGTACTTC
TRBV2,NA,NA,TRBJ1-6,CASSHQLDSRNNSPLHF,TGTGCCAGCAGTCACCAGCTAGACTCCCGGAATAATTCACCCCTCCACTTT
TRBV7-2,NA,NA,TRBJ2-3,CASSLVRGMGTDTQYF,TGTGCCAGCAGCTTAGTGCGCGGGATGGGCACAGATACGCAGTATTTT
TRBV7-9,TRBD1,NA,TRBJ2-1,CASSPRSGTGSYNEQFF,TGTGCCAGCAGCCCAAGATCCGGGACAGGGTCCTACAATGAGCAGTTCTTC
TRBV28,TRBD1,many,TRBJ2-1,CASGLRDRANEQFF,TGTGCCAGCGGTCTCCGGGACAGGGCGAATGAGCAGTTCTTC
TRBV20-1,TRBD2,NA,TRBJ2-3,CSAPGLGYTDTQYF,TGCAGTGCGCCGGGACTAGGTTACACAGATACGCAGTATTTT
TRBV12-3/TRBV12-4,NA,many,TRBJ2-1,CASSLSGASRNEQFF,TGTGCCAGCAGTTTATCGGGGGCTTCGCGGAATGAGCAGTTCTTC
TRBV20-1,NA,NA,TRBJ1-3,CSARDWTSSGNTIYF,TGCAGTGCTAGAGACTGGACGAGCTCTGGAAACACCATATATTTT
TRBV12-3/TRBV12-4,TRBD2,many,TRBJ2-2,CASSLAGGPSGELFF,TGTGCCAGCAGTCTAGCGGGAGGGCCGAGCGGGGAGCTGTTTTTT
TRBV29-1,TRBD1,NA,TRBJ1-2,CSVEPTGGGGYTF,TGCAGCGTTGAACCGACAGGGGGCGGAGGCTACACCTTC
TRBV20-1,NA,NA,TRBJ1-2,CSARAQINYGYTF,TGCAGTGCTAGAGCACAGATAAACTATGGCTACACCTTC